Given below is one T cell receptor beta chain in context. Its antigen is not known. This table comes from immunoSEQ multiplex PCR, and its TCRdb copy is limited to in-frame clones, with some not included. The sample has about 59,000 clones, approximately 90% seen once. This entry is derived from a study of T cells in localized non-small cell lung cancer. Study outcomes and limitations: Median around 56 top-100 tumor clones were shared with paired adjacent lung. Uninvolved adjacent lung had more T cell clonality than any other tissue, topping tumor. Longer survival (overall) was linked to higher T cell density in blood. One tumor region alone was sequenced, and heterogeneity therefore remains possible.

The starting material was peripheral blood, obtained before any cancer treatment. The receptor's source is a man aged 40 to 70 with stage I lung adenocarcinoma.

CDR3 in amino acids: CASSLGQRGQQYF. The DNA of the CDR3 is TGTGCCAGCAGCTTAGGACAGAGGGGCCAGCAGTACTTC. V is TRBV11-2 and J is TRBJ2-7, with D perhaps matching TRBD1 or TRBD2 (5 bases each). This CDR3 is 13 amino acids long. V lost 1 base and J lost 8, with 12 bases in between. Per germline, CDR1 SGHAT and CDR2 FQNNGV.